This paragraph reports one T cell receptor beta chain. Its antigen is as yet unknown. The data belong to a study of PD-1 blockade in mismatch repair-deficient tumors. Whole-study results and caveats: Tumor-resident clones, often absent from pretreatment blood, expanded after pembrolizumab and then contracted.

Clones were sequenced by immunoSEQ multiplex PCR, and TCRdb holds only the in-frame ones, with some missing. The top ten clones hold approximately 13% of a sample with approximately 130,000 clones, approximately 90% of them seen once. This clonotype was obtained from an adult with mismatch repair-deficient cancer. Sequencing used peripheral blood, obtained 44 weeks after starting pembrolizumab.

CDR3 residues: CASSLTSGKNIQYF. The CDR3 nucleotides read TGTGCCAGCAGCCTTACTAGCGGAAAAAACATTCAGTACTTC. The chain recombines TRBV28 with TRBJ2-4; 8 nucleotides align to TRBD2. The CDR3 covers 14 residues. The junction had 5 bases not matched to a gene; V was cut back by 6 bases and J by 4 bases. Germline CDR1 reads MDHEN; CDR2 reads SYDVKM.